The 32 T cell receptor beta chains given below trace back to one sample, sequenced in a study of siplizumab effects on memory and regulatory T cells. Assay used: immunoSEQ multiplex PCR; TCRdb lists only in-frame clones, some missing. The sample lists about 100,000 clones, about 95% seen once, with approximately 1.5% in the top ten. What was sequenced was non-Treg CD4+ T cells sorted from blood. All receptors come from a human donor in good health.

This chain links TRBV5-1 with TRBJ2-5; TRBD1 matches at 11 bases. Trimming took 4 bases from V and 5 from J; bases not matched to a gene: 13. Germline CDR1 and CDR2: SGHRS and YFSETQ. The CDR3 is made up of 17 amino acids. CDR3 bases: TGCGCCAGCAGCCATACCCCCGGGACAGGGGGGAAGGAGACCCAGTACTTC. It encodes CASSHTPGTGGKETQYF.

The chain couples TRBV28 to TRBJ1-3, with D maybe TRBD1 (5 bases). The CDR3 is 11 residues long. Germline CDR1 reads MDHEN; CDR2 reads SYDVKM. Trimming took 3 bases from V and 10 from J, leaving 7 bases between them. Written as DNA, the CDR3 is TGTGCCAGCAGTTTGGGGGGGACCATATATTTT. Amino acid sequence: CASSLGGTIYF. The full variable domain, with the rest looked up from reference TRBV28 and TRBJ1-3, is DVKVTQSSRYLVKRTGEKVFLECVQDMDHENMFWYRQDPGLGLRLIYFSYDVKMKEKGDIPEGYSVSREKKERFSLILESASTNQTSMYLCASSLGGTIYFGEGSWLTVV.

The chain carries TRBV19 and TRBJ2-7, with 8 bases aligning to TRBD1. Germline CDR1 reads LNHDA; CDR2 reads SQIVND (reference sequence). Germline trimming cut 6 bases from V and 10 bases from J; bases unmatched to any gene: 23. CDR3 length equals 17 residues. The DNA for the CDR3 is TGTGCCAGTAGCCGGGGACAGGTGGAACGGCCGCCCCTGAGTCAGTACTTC. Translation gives CASSRGQVERPPLSQYF. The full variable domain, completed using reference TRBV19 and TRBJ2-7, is DGGITQSPKYLFRKEGQNVTLSCEQNLNHDAMYWYRQDPGQGLRLIYYSQIVNDFQKGDIAEGYSVSREKKESFPLTVTSAQKNPTAFYLCASSRGQVERPPLSQYFGPGTRLTVT.

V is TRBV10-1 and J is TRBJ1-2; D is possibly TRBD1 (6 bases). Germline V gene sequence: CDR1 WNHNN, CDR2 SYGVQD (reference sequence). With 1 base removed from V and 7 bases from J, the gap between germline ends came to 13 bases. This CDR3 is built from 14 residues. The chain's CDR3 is CASSEFPTGGGYTF. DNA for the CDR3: TGCGCCAGCAGTGAGTTTCCGACAGGAGGTGGCTACACCTTC.

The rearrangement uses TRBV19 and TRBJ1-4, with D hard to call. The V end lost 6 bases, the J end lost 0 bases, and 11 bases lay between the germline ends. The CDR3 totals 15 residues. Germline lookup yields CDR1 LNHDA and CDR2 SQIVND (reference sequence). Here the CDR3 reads CASSDRPATNEKLFF. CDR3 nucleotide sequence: TGTGCCAGTAGCGACCGCCCTGCAACTAATGAAAAACTGTTTTTT.

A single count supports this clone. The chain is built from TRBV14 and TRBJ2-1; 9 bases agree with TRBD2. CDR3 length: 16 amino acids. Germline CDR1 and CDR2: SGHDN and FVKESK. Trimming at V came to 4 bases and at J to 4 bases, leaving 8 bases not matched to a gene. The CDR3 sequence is CASSRSTSGFYNEQFF. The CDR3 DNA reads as TGTGCCAGCAGCCGCTCGACTAGCGGATTTTACAATGAGCAGTTCTTC.

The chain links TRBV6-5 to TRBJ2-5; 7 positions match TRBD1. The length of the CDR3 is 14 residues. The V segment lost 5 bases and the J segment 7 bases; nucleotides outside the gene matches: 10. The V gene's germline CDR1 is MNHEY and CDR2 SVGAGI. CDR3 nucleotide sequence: TGTGCCAGCAGTCCGGACAGGATGATGTGGACCCAGTACTTC. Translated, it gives CASSPDRMMWTQYF.

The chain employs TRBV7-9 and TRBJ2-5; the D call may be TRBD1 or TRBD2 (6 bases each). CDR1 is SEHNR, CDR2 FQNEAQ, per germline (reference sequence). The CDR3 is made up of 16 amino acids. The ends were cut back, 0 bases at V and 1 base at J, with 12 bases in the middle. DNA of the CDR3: TGTGCCAGCAGCTTAGCGACTAGGGGGGTCCAAGAGACCCAGTACTTC. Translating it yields CASSLATRGVQETQYF.

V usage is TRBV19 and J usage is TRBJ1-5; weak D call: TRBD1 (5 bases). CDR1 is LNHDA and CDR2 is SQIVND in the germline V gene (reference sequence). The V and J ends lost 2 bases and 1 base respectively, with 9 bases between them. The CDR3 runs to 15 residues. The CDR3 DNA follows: TGTGCCAGTAGTATACTTGGGGGAAGCAATCAGCCCCAGCATTTT. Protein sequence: CASSILGGSNQPQHF.

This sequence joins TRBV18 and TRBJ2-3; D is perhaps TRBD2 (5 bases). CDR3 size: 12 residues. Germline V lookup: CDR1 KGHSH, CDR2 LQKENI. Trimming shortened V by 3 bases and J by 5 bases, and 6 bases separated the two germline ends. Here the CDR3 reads CASSPREDTQYF. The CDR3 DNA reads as TGTGCCAGCTCACCCCGGGAAGATACGCAGTATTTT.

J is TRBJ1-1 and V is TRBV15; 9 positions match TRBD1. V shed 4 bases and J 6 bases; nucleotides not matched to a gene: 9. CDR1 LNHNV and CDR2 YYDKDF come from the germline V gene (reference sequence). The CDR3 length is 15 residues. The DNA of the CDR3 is TGTGCCACCAGCAAAAGGACAGGGGACGGAGCTGAAGCTTTCTTT. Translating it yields CATSKRTGDGAEAFF.

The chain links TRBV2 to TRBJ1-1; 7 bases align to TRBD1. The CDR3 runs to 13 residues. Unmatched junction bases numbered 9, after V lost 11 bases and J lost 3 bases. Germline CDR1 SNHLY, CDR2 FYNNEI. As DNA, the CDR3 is TGTGCCCAGGGGACCGACAGGGACACTGAAGCTTTCTTT. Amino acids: CAQGTDRDTEAFF.

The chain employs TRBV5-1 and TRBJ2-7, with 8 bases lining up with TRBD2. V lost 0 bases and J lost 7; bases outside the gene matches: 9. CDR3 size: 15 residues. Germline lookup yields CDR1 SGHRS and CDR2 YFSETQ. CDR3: CASSLELAAWGEQYF. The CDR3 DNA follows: TGCGCCAGCAGCTTGGAACTAGCGGCGTGGGGGGAGCAGTACTTC.

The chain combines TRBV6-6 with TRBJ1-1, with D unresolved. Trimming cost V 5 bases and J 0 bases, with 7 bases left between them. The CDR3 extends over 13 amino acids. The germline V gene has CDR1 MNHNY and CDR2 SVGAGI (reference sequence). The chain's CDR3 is CASSGFMNTEAFF. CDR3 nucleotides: TGTGCCAGCAGTGGGTTTATGAACACTGAAGCTTTCTTT.

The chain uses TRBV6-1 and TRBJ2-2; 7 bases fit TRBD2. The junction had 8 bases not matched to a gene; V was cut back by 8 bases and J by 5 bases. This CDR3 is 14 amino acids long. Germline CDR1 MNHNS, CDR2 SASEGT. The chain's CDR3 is CASGWGGLTGELFF. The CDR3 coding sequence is TGTGCCAGCGGCTGGGGAGGGCTTACCGGGGAGCTGTTTTTT.

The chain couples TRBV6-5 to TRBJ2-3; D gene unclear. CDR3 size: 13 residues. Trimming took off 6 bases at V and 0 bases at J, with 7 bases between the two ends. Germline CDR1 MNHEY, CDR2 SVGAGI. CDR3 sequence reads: CASRSASTDTQYF. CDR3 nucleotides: TGTGCCAGCAGGAGCGCCAGCACAGATACGCAGTATTTT.

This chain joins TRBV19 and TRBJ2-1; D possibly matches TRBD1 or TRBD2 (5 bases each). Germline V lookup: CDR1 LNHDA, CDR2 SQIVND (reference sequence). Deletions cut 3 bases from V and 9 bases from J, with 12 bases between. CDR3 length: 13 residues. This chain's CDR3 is CASSIGQRGEQFF. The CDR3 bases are TGTGCCAGTAGTATCGGCCAGAGGGGTGAGCAGTTCTTC.

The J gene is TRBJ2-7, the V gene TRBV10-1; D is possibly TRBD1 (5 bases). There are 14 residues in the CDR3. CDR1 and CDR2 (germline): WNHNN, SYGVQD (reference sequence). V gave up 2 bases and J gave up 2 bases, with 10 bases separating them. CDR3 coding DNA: TGCGCCAGCAGTGAGGGTTGGGGCCCCTACGAGCAGTACTTC. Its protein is CASSEGWGPYEQYF.

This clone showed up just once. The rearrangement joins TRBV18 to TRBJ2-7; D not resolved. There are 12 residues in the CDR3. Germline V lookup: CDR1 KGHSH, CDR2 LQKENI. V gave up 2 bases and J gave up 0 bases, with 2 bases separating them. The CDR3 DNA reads TGTGCCAGCTCACCAGTCTCCTACGAGCAGTACTTC. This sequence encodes CASSPVSYEQYF.

DNA for the CDR3: TGTGCCAGCAGCTCGCCGGGGGCGAACTATGGCTACACCTTC. Its translation: CASSSPGANYGYTF. This sequence joins TRBV7-8 and TRBJ1-2; a possible D gene is TRBD1 (6 bases). V lost 4 bases and J lost 2, with 11 bases in between. Germline V CDR1 and CDR2: SGHVS, FQNEAQ. CDR3 length equals 14 residues.

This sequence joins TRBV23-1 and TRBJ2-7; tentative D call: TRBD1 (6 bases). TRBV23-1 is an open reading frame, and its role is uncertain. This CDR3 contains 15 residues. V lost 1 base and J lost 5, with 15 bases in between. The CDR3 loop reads CASSQLVGAKNEQYF. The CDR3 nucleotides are TGCGCCAGCAGTCAATTAGTGGGGGCTAAAAACGAGCAGTACTTC.

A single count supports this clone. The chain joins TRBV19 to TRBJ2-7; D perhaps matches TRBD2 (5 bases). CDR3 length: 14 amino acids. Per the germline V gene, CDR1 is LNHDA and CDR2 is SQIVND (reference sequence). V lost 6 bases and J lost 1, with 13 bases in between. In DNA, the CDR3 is TGTGCCAGTAGCCCCGAGGGCATATCCTACGAGCAGTACTTC. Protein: CASSPEGISYEQYF.

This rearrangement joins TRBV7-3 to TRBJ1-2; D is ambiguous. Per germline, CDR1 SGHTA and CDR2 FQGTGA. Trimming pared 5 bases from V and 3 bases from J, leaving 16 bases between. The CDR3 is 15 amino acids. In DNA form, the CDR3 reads TGTGCCAGCAGCCAAGGAACAGCCTTGGACTATGGCTACACCTTC. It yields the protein CASSQGTALDYGYTF.

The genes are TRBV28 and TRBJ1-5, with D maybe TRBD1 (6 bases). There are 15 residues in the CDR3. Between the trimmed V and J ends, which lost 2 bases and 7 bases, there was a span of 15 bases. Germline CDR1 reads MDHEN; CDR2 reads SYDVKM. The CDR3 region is CASSLRAGGWQPQHF. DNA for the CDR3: TGTGCCAGCAGTTTAAGGGCTGGGGGCTGGCAGCCCCAGCATTTT.

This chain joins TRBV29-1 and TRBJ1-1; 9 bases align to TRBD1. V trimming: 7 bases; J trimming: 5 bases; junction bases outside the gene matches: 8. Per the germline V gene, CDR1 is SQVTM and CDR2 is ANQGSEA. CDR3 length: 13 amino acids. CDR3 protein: CSAGTGRDTEAFF. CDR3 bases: TGCAGCGCCGGGACAGGGAGGGATACTGAAGCTTTCTTT.

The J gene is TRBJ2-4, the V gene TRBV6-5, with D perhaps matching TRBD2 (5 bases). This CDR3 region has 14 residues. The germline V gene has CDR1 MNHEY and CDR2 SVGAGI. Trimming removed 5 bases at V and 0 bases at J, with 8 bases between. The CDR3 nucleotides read TGTGCCAGCAGTGGGAGCGTAGCCAAAAACATTCAGTACTTC. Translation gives CASSGSVAKNIQYF.

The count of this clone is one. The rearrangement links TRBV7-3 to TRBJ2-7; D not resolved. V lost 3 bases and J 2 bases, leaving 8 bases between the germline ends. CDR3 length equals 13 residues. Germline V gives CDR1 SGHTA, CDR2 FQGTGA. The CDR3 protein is CASSLQNTYEQYF. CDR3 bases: TGTGCCAGCAGCTTGCAGAACACCTACGAGCAGTACTTC.

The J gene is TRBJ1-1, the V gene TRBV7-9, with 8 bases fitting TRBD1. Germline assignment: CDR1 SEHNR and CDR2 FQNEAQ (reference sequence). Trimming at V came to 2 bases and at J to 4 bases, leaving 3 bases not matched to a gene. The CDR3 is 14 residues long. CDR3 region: CASSLQGASTEAFF. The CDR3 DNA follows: TGTGCCAGCAGCTTACAGGGGGCGAGCACTGAAGCTTTCTTT. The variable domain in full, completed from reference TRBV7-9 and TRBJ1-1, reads DTGVSQNPRHKITKRGQNVTFRCDPISEHNRLYWYRQTLGQGPEFLTYFQNEAQLEKSRLLSDRFSAERPKGSFSTLEIQRTEQGDSAMYLCASSLQGASTEAFFGQGTRLTVV.

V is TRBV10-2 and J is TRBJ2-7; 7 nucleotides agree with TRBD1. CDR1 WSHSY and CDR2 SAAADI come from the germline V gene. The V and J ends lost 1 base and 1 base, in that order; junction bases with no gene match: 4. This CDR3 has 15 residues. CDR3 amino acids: CASSEFPTGSYEQYF. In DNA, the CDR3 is TGCGCCAGCAGTGAGTTTCCGACAGGGTCCTACGAGCAGTACTTC.

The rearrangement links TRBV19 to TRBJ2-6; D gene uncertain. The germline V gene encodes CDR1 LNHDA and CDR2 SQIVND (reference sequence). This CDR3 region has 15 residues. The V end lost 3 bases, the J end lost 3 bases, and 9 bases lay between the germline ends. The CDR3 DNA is TGTGCCAGTAGTATTCCTAGTGATGGGGCCAACGTCCTGACTTTC. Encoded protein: CASSIPSDGANVLTF.

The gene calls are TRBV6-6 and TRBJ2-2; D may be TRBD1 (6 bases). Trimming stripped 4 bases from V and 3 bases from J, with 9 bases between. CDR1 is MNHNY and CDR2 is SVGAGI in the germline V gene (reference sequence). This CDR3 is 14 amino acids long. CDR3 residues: CASSWRTDTGELFF. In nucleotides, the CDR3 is TGTGCCAGCAGTTGGCGGACAGACACCGGGGAGCTGTTTTTT.

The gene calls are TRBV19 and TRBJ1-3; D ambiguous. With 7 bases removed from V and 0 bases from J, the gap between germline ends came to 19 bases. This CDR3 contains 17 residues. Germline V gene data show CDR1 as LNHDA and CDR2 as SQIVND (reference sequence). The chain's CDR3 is CASTSKVGRISGNTIYF. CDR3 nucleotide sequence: TGTGCCAGTACCTCCAAGGTAGGACGGATCTCTGGAAACACCATATATTTT.